This entry lists 4 T cell receptor beta chains sequenced from one sample in a study of blood T cell repertoires in COVID-19. Sequencing used immunoSEQ multiplex PCR; TCRdb keeps in-frame clones, though not all of them. The sample shows a few hundred thousand clones, approximately 86% of them seen only once. The sequenced sample was peripheral blood. The receptors derive from a woman between 55 and 75 years old with COVID-19, enrolled during active disease.

The chain links TRBV14 to TRBJ2-2; D uncertain. The ends were cut back, 4 bases at V and 3 bases at J, with 12 bases in the middle. Looked up from germline, CDR1 is SGHDN and CDR2 is FVKESK. This CDR3 is built from 15 residues. The CDR3 DNA is TGTGCCAGCAGCCTATCTCTTGGGCACACCGGGGAGCTGTTTTTT. This translates into CASSLSLGHTGELFF.

V usage is TRBV10-3 and J usage is TRBJ1-1; D possibly corresponds to TRBD1 (5 bases). CDR3 length equals 14 residues. Germline V gene data show CDR1 as ENHRY and CDR2 as SYGVKD. V gave up 8 bases and J gave up 4 bases, with 17 bases separating them. The CDR3 spells CAIATRTSSTEAFF. The CDR3 DNA sequence: TGTGCCATCGCCACCCGGACAAGTAGCACTGAAGCTTTCTTT.

The V and J genes are TRBV9 and TRBJ1-5, with TRBD1 identical over 7 bases. After removal of 3 bases from V and 3 bases from J, the junction contained 3 bases not matched to a gene. CDR3 length: 14 amino acids. Germline CDR1 SGDLS, CDR2 YYNGEE. CDR3 nucleotides: TGTGCCAGCAGCGCGACAGGGAACAATCAGCCCCAGCATTTT. Translated: CASSATGNNQPQHF. The full variable domain, in which reference TRBV9 and TRBJ1-5 provide the parts outside the CDR3, is DSGVTQTPKHLITATGQRVTLRCSPRSGDLSVYWYQQSLDQGLQFLIQYYNGEERAKGNILERFSAQQFPDLHSELNLSSLELGDSALYFCASSATGNNQPQHFGDGTRLSIL.

The chain uses TRBV19 and TRBJ1-1; a weak D match, TRBD1 (6 bases). The CDR3 is made up of 15 amino acids. The germline V and J ends were trimmed by 4 bases and 3 bases, with 15 bases remaining between them. The V gene's germline CDR1 is LNHDA and CDR2 SQIVND (reference sequence). CDR3 in amino acids: CASSTVGQRDTEAFF. The DNA of the CDR3 is TGTGCCAGTAGTACCGTTGGACAGAGGGACACTGAAGCTTTCTTT.